The clone carrying this T cell receptor beta chain was seen more than once but under ten times. A junction boundary mismatches the germline segment, possibly from a read error. This CDR3 comprises 17 residues. Germline CDR1 is LGHNA and CDR2 is YSLEER. The CDR3 regions of TCR beta were amplified from RNA transcripts. The primer set for the first-round RT-PCR of the TCR CDR3 was HTBI. TCRdb analysed the multiplex PCR reads with MiXCR anew, one entry per CDR3 protein. Seen here are approximately 620,000 distinct CDR3 sequences, approximately 13% observed once, and the top ten hold 5.8%. The sample is drawn from a study of T cells in Graves' hyperthyroidism and ophthalmopathy.

The genes are TRBV4-3 and TRBJ2-2; TRBD2 agrees at 10 bases. Source material: blood. The sequence was collected from a woman aged 25 to 39 with Graves' hyperthyroidism that later progressed to Graves' ophthalmopathy. In nucleotides, the CDR3 is TGCGCCAGCAGCCGCCGGACTAGCGGACTCCAGACCGGGGAGCTGTCTTTT. It codes for CASSRRTSGLQTGELSF.